Following are 19 T cell receptor beta chains from one sample sequenced in a study of cytotoxic CD8 clonotypes in ibrutinib-treated CLL. TCRdb keeps only in-frame clones here, not all; method: immunoSEQ multiplex PCR. Of about 68,000 clones listed, 68% are singletons. The input for sequencing was PBMCs, taken after 12 months of ibrutinib treatment. All receptors come from a human donor with chronic lymphocytic leukemia.

V usage is TRBV11-2 and J usage is TRBJ1-2; TRBD1 matches 7 bases. Losses at the gene ends were 3 bases for V and 6 bases for J; bases not matched to a gene: 4. CDR1 and CDR2 from the germline V gene are SGHAT and FQNNGV. The CDR3 totals 13 residues. The DNA for the CDR3 is TGTGCCAGCAGCTTGGGGACAGACGATGGCTACACCTTC. Amino acids: CASSLGTDDGYTF.

The chain employs TRBV6-4 and TRBJ1-1; D not certain. V was shortened by 4 bases and J by 7 bases, with 19 bases between the two germline ends. Germline lookup yields CDR1 MRHNA and CDR2 SNTAGT. This CDR3 spans 15 amino acids. In DNA, the CDR3 is TGTGCCAGCAGTGCCCTTCCCCGGGGTAGAGGTGAAGCTTTCTTT. The encoded protein is CASSALPRGRGEAFF.

This clone is medium-sized by share. The chain combines TRBV2 with TRBJ1-1, with D unresolved. The CDR3 runs to 11 residues. CDR1 SNHLY and CDR2 FYNNEI come from the germline V gene. Between the trimmed V and J ends, which lost 7 bases and 6 bases, there was a span of 9 bases. CDR3 DNA sequence: TGTGCCAGCACCCTACGGGCTGAAGCTTTCTTT. Protein product: CASTLRAEAFF.

This clone was recorded a few times. This chain connects TRBV4-2 to TRBJ1-2, with 9 bases matching TRBD1. Germline V gives CDR1 LGHNA, CDR2 YNFKEQ. The ends lost 0 bases at V and 7 bases at J; junction bases unmatched: 6. CDR3 length: 15 amino acids. The CDR3 nucleotides are TGTGCCAGCAGCCAAGATCGGGGACAGGGCGGTGGCTACACCTTC. It yields the protein CASSQDRGQGGGYTF.

The chain recombines TRBV5-1 with TRBJ1-4; a possible D gene is TRBD1 (5 bases). V gave up 4 bases and J gave up 7 bases, with 17 bases separating them. Germline V CDR1 and CDR2: SGHRS, YFSETQ. This CDR3 contains 15 residues. CDR3 sequence: CASSQRSGLGEKLFF. DNA of the CDR3: TGCGCCAGCAGCCAACGGTCGGGGCTGGGTGAAAAACTGTTTTTT.

The V gene is TRBV19, the J gene TRBJ1-2; D ambiguous. The CDR3 spans 17 residues. Trimming cost V 4 bases and J 0 bases, with 18 bases left between them. CDR1 and CDR2 from the germline V gene are LNHDA and SQIVND (reference sequence). This chain's CDR3 is CASSSSLRLSSNYGYTF. DNA for the CDR3: TGTGCCAGTAGTAGTAGTCTCCGATTGTCATCTAACTATGGCTACACCTTC.

CDR3 sequence: CASSLFVSDRDFNEKLFF. The CDR3 nucleotides are TGTGCCAGCAGCTTATTTGTATCAGACAGGGATTTTAATGAAAAACTGTTTTTT. The chain links TRBV7-2 to TRBJ1-4, with 7 bases fitting TRBD1. CDR1 is SGHTA and CDR2 is FQGNSA in the germline V gene. The length of the CDR3 is 18 residues. J lost 4 bases, V lost 2 bases, and 13 bases had no gene match.

The rearrangement uses TRBV6-6 and TRBJ1-2; TRBD1 matches at 7 bases. The J segment lost 7 bases and the V segment lost 10 bases, leaving 15 bases of the junction unmatched. The CDR3 loop spans 14 amino acids. CDR1 MNHNY and CDR2 SVGAGI come from the germline V gene (reference sequence). The CDR3 is CATNGDSGVGGYTF. CDR3 DNA sequence: TGTGCCACCAACGGGGACAGCGGGGTTGGTGGCTACACCTTC.

This rearrangement joins TRBV28 to TRBJ2-7, with D perhaps matching TRBD1 or TRBD2 (7 bases each). Germline CDR1 MDHEN, CDR2 SYDVKM. CDR3 length equals 17 residues. Trimming took 1 base from V and 4 from J, leaving 20 bases between them. The CDR3 is CASSLYGLRGGRYEQYF. CDR3 coding DNA: TGTGCCAGCAGTTTATATGGCCTCAGGGGGGGGAGGTACGAGCAGTACTTC. The entire variable domain, with the rest obtained from reference TRBV28 and TRBJ2-7, is as follows: DVKVTQSSRYLVKRTGEKVFLECVQDMDHENMFWYRQDPGLGLRLIYFSYDVKMKEKGDIPEGYSVSREKKERFSLILESASTNQTSMYLCASSLYGLRGGRYEQYFGPGTRLTVT.

V gene TRBV18 combines with J gene TRBJ2-3, with D possibly TRBD2 on 5 matching bases. V lost 3 bases and J 4 bases, leaving 11 bases between the germline ends. The CDR3 runs to 14 residues. Germline V gene lookup returns CDR1 KGHSH and CDR2 LQKENI. The chain's CDR3 is CASSPPGIPDTQYF. Written as DNA, the CDR3 is TGTGCCAGCTCACCTCCGGGGATCCCAGATACGCAGTATTTT. The whole variable domain, filled in from reference TRBV18 and TRBJ2-3, reads NAGVMQNPRHLVRRRGQEARLRCSPMKGHSHVYWYRQLPEEGLKFMVYLQKENIIDESGMPKERFSAEFPKEGPSILRIQQVVRGDSAAYFCASSPPGIPDTQYFGPGTRLTVL.

This chain joins TRBV4-1 and TRBJ2-2; the D gene could be TRBD1 or TRBD2 (5 bases each). Between the trimmed V and J ends, which lost 4 bases and 0 bases, there was a span of 12 bases. This CDR3 has 16 residues. Germline CDR1 and CDR2: MGHRA and YSYEKL. CDR3 sequence reads: CASSPEGFANTGELFF. DNA of the CDR3: TGCGCCAGCAGCCCCGAGGGGTTCGCGAACACCGGGGAGCTGTTTTTT.

This clone was seen a handful of times. V usage is TRBV27 and J usage is TRBJ1-1; 10 bases map to TRBD1. V lost 6 bases to trimming and J lost 6 bases; unmatched junction nucleotides: 7. The CDR3 runs 14 residues. Germline V gives CDR1 MNHEY, CDR2 SMNVEV (reference sequence). CDR3 coding DNA: TGTGCCAGCAGCCGCTGGACAGGGGGGGCTGAAGCTTTCTTT. Amino acid sequence: CASSRWTGGAEAFF.

CDR3 nucleotide sequence: TGTGCCAGCAGCTTGGTCGGGGCTGGAAACACCATATATTTT. This translates into CASSLVGAGNTIYF. J is TRBJ1-3 and V is TRBV5-4; D unresolved. CDR1 is SGHNT and CDR2 is YYREEE in the germline V gene (reference sequence). The CDR3 length is 14 residues. The ends were cut back, 0 bases at V and 2 bases at J, with 6 bases in the middle.

The chain is built from TRBV9 and TRBJ1-6, with D maybe TRBD1 (6 bases). Trimming removed 0 bases at V and 10 bases at J, with 11 bases between. Germline CDR1 reads SGDLS; CDR2 reads YYNGEE. This CDR3 contains 14 residues. CDR3 nucleotide sequence: TGTGCCAGCAGCGTAGAGGGACAACAGTCACCCCTCCACTTT. It encodes CASSVEGQQSPLHF.

This chain links TRBV5-1 with TRBJ2-7; TRBD1 or TRBD2 may be the D gene (5 bases each). Germline V gene sequence: CDR1 SGHRS, CDR2 YFSETQ. The V gene lost 4 bases and the J gene lost 5 bases, with 16 bases spanning the gap. The CDR3 totals 14 residues. CDR3 region: CASSRDGGTNEQYF. CDR3 bases: TGCGCCAGCAGCCGGGACGGAGGAACAAACGAGCAGTACTTC.

This CDR3 reads CASGRTGSGFYGYTF. For the CDR3, the DNA is TGTGCCAGCGGCAGGACAGGGTCGGGTTTCTATGGCTACACCTTC. V and J are TRBV11-2 and TRBJ1-2, with TRBD1 matching over 8 bases. The germline V gene encodes CDR1 SGHAT and CDR2 FQNNGV. V gave up 8 bases and J gave up 4 bases; unmatched junction bases: 12. The CDR3 is 15 amino acids.

A few counts support this clone. In the same sample, other DNA sequences code for this CDR3. In DNA form, the CDR3 reads TGCGCCAGCAGCCGGGACAGGGGTGACGAGCAGTACTTC. This sequence encodes CASSRDRGDEQYF. The V and J genes are TRBV4-3 and TRBJ2-7; 10 bases map to TRBD1. CDR1 is LGHNA and CDR2 is YSLEER in the germline V gene. Trimming removed 4 bases from V and 5 bases from J; junction bases left unmatched: 2. This CDR3 contains 13 residues.

The chain uses TRBV14 and TRBJ1-1; no definite D call. CDR3 length equals 14 residues. The germline V gene has CDR1 SGHDN and CDR2 FVKESK. V was cut by 0 bases and J by 4 bases, with 9 bases left in between. CDR3 sequence reads: CASSQDIGLTEAFF. CDR3 bases: TGTGCCAGCAGCCAAGATATAGGGCTCACTGAAGCTTTCTTT.

The chain carries TRBV19 and TRBJ2-7; no firm D call. Germline-derived CDR1 and CDR2 are LNHDA and SQIVND (reference sequence). V lost 2 bases to trimming and J lost 4 bases, with 9 bases between them. This CDR3 has 13 residues. This CDR3 reads CASSIRKEYEQYF. The CDR3 DNA reads TGTGCCAGTAGTATAAGAAAGGAGTACGAGCAGTACTTC.